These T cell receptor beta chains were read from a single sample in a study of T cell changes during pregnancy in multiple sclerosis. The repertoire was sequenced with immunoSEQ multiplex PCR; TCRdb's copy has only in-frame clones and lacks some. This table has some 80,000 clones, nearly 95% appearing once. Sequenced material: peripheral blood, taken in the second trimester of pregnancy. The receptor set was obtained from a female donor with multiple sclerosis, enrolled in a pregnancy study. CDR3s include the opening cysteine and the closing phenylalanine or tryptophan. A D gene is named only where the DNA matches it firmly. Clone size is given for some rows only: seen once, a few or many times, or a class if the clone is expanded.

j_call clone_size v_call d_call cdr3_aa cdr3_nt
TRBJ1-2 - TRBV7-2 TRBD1 CASSSGTAYGYTF TGTGCCAGCAGCTCAGGGACAGCCTATGGCTACACCTTC
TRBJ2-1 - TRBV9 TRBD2 CASSVDGLAGSNEQFF TGTGCCAGCAGCGTGGACGGACTAGCGGGCTCCAATGAGCAGTTCTTC
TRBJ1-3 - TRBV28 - CASTSGHLSGNTIYF TGTGCCAGCACCTCGGGACACCTCTCTGGAAACACCATATATTTT
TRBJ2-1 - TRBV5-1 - CASSAWRLGSPDYYNEQFF TGCGCCAGCAGCGCGTGGAGACTTGGCTCCCCCGACTATTACAATGAGCAGTTCTTC
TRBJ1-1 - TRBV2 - CASRKEVTDRQGEAFF TGTGCCAGCAGGAAGGAGGTTACTGACAGGCAGGGTGAAGCTTTCTTT
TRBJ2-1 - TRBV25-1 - CASSEKGAAEQFF TGTGCCAGCAGTGAAAAGGGAGCCGCTGAGCAGTTCTTC
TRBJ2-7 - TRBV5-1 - CASSFRDTRSEQYF TGCGCCAGCAGCTTCCGGGACACCCGCAGCGAGCAGTACTTC
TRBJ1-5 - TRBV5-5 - CASSLQGNQPQHF TGTGCCAGCAGCTTGCAGGGGAATCAGCCCCAGCATTTT
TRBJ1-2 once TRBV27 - CASSLSVRGGGRGYTF TGTGCCAGCAGTTTATCCGTCCGGGGGGGTGGGCGAGGCTACACCTTC
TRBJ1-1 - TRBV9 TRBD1 CASSVGGQGRVGTEAFF TGTGCCAGCAGCGTAGGCGGACAGGGGCGAGTAGGGACTGAAGCTTTCTTT
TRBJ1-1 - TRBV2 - CARRGAFF TGTGCCCGGAGGGGAGCTTTCTTT
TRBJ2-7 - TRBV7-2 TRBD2 CASSLTRTSGSGEQYF TGTGCCAGCAGCTTAACCCGGACTAGCGGGAGTGGTGAGCAGTACTTC
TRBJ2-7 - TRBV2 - CASSEARGGEQYF TGTGCCAGCAGTGAGGCCAGAGGAGGTGAGCAGTACTTC
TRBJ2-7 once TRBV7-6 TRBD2 CASSFSSGYEQYF TGTGCCAGCAGCTTTTCTAGCGGCTACGAGCAGTACTTC
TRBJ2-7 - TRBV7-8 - CASSLSGDEQYF TGTGCCAGCAGCTTATCGGGGGACGAGCAGTACTTC
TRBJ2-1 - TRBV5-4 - CASSLDSGAYNEQFF TGTGCCAGCAGCTTGGATAGCGGTGCCTACAATGAGCAGTTCTTC
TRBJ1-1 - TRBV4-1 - CASSQALPGMNTEAFF TGCGCCAGCAGCCAAGCTTTGCCAGGGATGAACACTGAAGCTTTCTTT
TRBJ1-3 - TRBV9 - CASSLAEASSGNTIYF TGTGCCAGCAGCCTAGCCGAAGCGAGCTCTGGAAACACCATATATTTT